This T cell receptor beta chain was recorded in a study of neurological immune-mediated disorders. Broader study findings: The repertoires of 18 of 34 multiple sclerosis patients were placed by phylogenetic grouping in a single related-CDR3 cluster, which may be a signature.

This CDR3 region has 15 residues. V lost 3 bases and J lost 5; bases outside the gene matches: 8. Per germline, CDR1 LGHDT and CDR2 YNNKEL (reference sequence). This clonotype was detected many times. Its antigen remains unknown. TCRdb itself ran the 5' RACE reads through MiXCR, one entry per CDR3 protein. Here the sample spans about 54,000 distinct CDR3 sequences, over 3.5% being singletons. The chain employs TRBV3-1 and TRBJ2-5, with 8 bases fitting TRBD2. Material for sequencing was CD4+ T cells from blood. The TCR comes from a woman aged 40-49 years with multiple sclerosis. This chain's CDR3 is CASSQLRGAGETQYF. CDR3 nucleotides: TGTGCCAGCAGCCAGTTGCGGGGGGCGGGGGAGACCCAGTACTTC.